A selection of T cell receptor beta chains follows, all from one sample in a study of CD8+ T cells in alopecia areata. This table comes from immunoSEQ multiplex PCR, and its TCRdb copy is limited to in-frame clones, with some not included. The data contain under 350,000 clones, roughly 64% of them singletons. The sequencing used CD4+ T cells sorted from blood, collected at week 24, from a patient treated with tofacitinib. The receptor set was obtained from a human donor with alopecia areata. Both conserved end residues are part of each CDR3. The D gene is left open where the match is weak. Clone sizes are given selectively: once, few, many, or a class where the clone is expanded.

CDR3 | DNA | D | J | V | size
CSVASQEQYF | TGCAGCGTCGCGAGCCAGGAACAGTACTTC | - | TRBJ2-7 | TRBV29-1 | -
CSVDGAEVGTDTQYF | TGCAGCGTTGATGGAGCGGAGGTTGGCACAGATACGCAGTATTTT | - | TRBJ2-3 | TRBV29-1 | -
CASRQGRDTQYF | TGCGCCAGCAGACAGGGTAGGGATACGCAGTATTTT | - | TRBJ2-3 | TRBV5-1 | -
CASSLIETQYF | TGTGCCAGCAGCTTAATAGAGACGCAGTATTTT | - | TRBJ2-3 | TRBV7-9 | few
CASSTQTSGGLGDEQYF | TGCGCCAGCAGCACCCAGACTAGCGGGGGCCTTGGGGACGAGCAGTACTTC | TRBD2 | TRBJ2-7 | TRBV5-1 | -
CSVKDRVGPGELFF | TGCAGCGTTAAGGACAGGGTTGGACCCGGGGAGCTGTTTTTT | TRBD1 | TRBJ2-2 | TRBV29-1 | -
CASSPPSGSPLHF | TGTGCCAGCTCACCACCGTCAGGGTCACCCCTCCACTTT | - | TRBJ1-6 | TRBV18 | -
CASSLAQGLAYEQYF | TGCGCCAGCAGCTTGGCCCAGGGTCTGGCCTACGAGCAGTACTTC | - | TRBJ2-7 | TRBV5-1 | few
CASPGNKGETQYF | TGTGCCAGCCCAGGGAACAAAGGGGAGACCCAGTACTTC | - | TRBJ2-5 | TRBV11-2 | -
CASSPSLSILNIQYF | TGTGCCAGCAGCCCCTCCTTATCCATTCTAAACATTCAGTACTTC | - | TRBJ2-4 | TRBV7-9 | once
CAWSVREDQPQHF | TGTGCCTGGAGTGTAAGGGAGGATCAGCCCCAGCATTTT | - | TRBJ1-5 | TRBV30 | -
CASSLVPPPGTLEAFF | TGCGCCAGCAGCTTGGTTCCCCCCCCAGGGACCCTTGAAGCTTTCTTT | - | TRBJ1-1 | TRBV5-1 | -
CASSPTQLERETQYF | TGTGCCAGCTCACCTACCCAGCTGGAGCGAGAGACCCAGTACTTC | - | TRBJ2-5 | TRBV18 | -
CASSLGLAGVQDTQYF | TGTGCCAGCAGCTTAGGACTAGCGGGAGTCCAAGATACGCAGTATTTT | TRBD2 | TRBJ2-3 | TRBV7-6 | few
CASSLPGEETQYF | TGCGCCAGCAGCTTGCCCGGCGAAGAGACCCAGTACTTC | - | TRBJ2-5 | TRBV5-1 | -
CAWTPGNYGYTF | TGTGCCTGGACACCGGGAAACTATGGCTACACCTTC | - | TRBJ1-2 | TRBV30 | -
CAWIKGHLNTEAFF | TGTGCCTGGATTAAGGGACACCTGAACACTGAAGCTTTCTTT | - | TRBJ1-1 | TRBV30 | -
CASSLTGTSQETQYF | TGCGCCAGCAGCCTCACCGGGACGTCTCAAGAGACCCAGTACTTC | - | TRBJ2-5 | TRBV4-1 | -